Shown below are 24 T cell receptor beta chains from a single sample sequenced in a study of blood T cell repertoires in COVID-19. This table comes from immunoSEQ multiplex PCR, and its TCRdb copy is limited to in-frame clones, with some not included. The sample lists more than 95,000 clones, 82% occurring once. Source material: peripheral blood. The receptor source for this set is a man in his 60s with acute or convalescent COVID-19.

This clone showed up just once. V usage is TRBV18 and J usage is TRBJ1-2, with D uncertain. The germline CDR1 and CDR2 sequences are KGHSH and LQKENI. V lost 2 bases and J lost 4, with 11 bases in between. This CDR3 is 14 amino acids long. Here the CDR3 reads CASSPELVSYGYTF. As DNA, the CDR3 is TGTGCCAGCTCACCAGAGCTCGTTAGCTATGGCTACACCTTC.

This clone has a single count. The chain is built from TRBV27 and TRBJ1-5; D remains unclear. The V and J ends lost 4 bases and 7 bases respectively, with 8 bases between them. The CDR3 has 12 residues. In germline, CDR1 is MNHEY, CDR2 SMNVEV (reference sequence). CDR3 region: CASSSNKQPQHF. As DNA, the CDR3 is TGTGCCAGCAGTTCCAACAAGCAGCCCCAGCATTTT.

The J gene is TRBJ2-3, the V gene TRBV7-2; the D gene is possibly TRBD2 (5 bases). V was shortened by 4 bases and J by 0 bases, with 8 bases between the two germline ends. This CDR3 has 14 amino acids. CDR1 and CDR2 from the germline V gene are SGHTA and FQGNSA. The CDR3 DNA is TGTGCCAGCAGCTCGGACTTTAGCACAGATACGCAGTATTTT. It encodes CASSSDFSTDTQYF.

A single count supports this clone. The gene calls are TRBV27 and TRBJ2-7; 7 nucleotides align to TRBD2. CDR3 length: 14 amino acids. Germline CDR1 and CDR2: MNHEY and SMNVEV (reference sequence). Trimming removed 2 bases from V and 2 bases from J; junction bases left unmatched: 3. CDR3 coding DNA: TGTGCCAGCAGTTTACAAGCGGGGACCTACGAGCAGTACTTC. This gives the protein CASSLQAGTYEQYF.

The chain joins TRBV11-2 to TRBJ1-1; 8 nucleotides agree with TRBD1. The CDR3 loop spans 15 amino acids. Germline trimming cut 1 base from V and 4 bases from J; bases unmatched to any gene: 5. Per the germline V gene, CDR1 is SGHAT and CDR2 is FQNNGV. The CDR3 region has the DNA TGTGCCAGCAGCTTAGTGGGACAGGTGGGCACTGAAGCTTTCTTT. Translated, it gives CASSLVGQVGTEAFF.

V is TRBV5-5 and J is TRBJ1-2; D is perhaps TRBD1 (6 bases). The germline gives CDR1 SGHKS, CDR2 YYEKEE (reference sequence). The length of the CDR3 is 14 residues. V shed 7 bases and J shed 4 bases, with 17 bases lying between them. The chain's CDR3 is CASSLHEGVYGYTF. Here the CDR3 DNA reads TGTGCCAGCTCTCTACACGAGGGGGTCTATGGCTACACCTTC.

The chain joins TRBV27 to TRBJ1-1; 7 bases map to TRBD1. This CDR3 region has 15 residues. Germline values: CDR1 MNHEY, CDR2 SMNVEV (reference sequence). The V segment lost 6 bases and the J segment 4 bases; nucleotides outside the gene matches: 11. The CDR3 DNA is TGTGCCAGCAGGGGGGGACAGACCTGGAGCACTGAAGCTTTCTTT. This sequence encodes CASRGGQTWSTEAFF.

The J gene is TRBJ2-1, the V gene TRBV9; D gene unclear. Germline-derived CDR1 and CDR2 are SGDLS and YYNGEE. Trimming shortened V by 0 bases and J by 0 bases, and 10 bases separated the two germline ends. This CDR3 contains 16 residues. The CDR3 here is CASSVVEVSSYNEQFF. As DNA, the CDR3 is TGTGCCAGCAGCGTAGTTGAGGTGAGCTCCTACAATGAGCAGTTCTTC.

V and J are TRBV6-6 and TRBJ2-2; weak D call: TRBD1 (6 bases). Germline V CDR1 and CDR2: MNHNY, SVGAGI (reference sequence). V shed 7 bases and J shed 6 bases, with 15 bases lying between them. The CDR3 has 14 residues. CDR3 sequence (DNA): TGTGCCAGCACCACAGGGCTTGGCGCCGGGGAGCTGTTTTTT. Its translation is CASTTGLGAGELFF.

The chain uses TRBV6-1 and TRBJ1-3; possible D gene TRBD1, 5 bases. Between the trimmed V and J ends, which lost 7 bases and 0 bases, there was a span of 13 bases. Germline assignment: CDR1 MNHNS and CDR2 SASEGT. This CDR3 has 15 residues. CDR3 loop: CASTQGVTSGNTIYF. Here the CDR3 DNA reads TGTGCCAGCACCCAGGGCGTTACCTCTGGAAACACCATATATTTT.

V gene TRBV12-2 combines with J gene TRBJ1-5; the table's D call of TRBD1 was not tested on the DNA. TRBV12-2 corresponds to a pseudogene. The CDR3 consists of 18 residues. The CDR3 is CASRLVGKGQGYNQPQHF. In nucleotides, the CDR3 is TGTGCAAGTCGCTTAGTAGGAAAGGGACAGGGGTACAATCAGCCCCAGCATTTT.

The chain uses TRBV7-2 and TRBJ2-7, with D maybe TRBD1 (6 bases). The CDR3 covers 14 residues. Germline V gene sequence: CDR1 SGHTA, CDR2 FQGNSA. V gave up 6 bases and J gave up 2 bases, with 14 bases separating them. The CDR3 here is CASSRDRSPYEQYF. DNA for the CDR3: TGTGCCAGCAGTCGCGACAGGAGCCCCTACGAGCAGTACTTC. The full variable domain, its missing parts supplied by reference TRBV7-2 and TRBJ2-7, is GAGVSQSPSNKVTEKGKDVELRCDPISGHTALYWYRQSLGQGLEFLIYFQGNSAPDKSGLPSDRFSAERTGGSVSTLTIQRTQQEDSAVYLCASSRDRSPYEQYFGPGTRLTVT.

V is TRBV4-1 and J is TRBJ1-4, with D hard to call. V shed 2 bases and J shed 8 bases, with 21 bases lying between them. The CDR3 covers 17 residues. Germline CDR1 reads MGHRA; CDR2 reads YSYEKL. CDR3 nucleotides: TGCGCCAGCAGCCAAAGGGTCCCGGACTGGGGATGGGAAAAACTGTTTTTT. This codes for CASSQRVPDWGWEKLFF.

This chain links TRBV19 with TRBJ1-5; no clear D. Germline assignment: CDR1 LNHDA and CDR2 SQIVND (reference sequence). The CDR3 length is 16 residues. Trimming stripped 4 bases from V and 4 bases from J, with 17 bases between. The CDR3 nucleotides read TGTGCCAGTAGTAGAGTTTGGCAGACTGCAAATCAGCCCCAGCATTTT. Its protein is CASSRVWQTANQPQHF.

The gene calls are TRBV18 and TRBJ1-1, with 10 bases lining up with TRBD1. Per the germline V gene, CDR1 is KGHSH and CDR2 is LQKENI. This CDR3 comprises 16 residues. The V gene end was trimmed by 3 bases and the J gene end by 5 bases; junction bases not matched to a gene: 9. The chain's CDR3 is CASSPGQGPVGTEAFF. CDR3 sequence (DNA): TGTGCCAGCTCACCGGGACAGGGGCCCGTGGGGACTGAAGCTTTCTTT.

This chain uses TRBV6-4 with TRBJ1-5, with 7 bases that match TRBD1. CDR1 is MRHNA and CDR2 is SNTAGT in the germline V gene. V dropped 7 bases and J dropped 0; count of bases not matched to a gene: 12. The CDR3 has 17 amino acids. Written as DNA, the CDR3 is TGTGCCAGCATTGGGACAGACGACACCTATAGCAATCAGCCCCAGCATTTT. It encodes CASIGTDDTYSNQPQHF.

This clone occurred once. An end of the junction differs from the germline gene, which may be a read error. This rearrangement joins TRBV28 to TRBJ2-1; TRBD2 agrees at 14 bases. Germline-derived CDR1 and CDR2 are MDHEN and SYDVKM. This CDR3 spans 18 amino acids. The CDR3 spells CASTLGGGLAGGVNEQFF. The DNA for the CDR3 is TGTGCCAGCACTTTAGGGGGCGGACTAGCGGGAGGAGTTAATGAGCAGTTCTTC.

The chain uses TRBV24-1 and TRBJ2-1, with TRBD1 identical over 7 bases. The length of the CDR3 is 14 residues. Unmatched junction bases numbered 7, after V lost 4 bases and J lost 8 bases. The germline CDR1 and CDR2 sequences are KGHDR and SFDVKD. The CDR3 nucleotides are TGTGCCACCAGTGACTCTGACAGGGTGGATGAGCAGTTCTTC. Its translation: CATSDSDRVDEQFF.

As DNA, the CDR3 is TGTGCCAGCAGCAGAGGGGCGGGAGAGGATGAGCAGTTCTTC. This translates into CASSRGAGEDEQFF. This chain connects TRBV7-3 to TRBJ2-1; TRBD2 agrees at 7 bases. The CDR3 spans 14 residues. V lost 5 bases, J lost 8 bases, and 9 bases stayed unmatched. Germline assignment: CDR1 SGHTA and CDR2 FQGTGA.

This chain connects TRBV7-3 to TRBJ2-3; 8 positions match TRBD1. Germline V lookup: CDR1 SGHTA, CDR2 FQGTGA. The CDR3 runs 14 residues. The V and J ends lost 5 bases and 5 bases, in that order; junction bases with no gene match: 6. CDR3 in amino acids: CASSRTGGRDTQYF. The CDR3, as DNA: TGTGCCAGCAGCCGTACAGGGGGAAGAGATACGCAGTATTTT.

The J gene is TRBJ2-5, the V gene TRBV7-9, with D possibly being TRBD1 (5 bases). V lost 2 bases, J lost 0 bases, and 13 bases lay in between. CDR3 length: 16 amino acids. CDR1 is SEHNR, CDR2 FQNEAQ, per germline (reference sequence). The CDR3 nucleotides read TGTGCCAGCAGCTTATCAGTGACAGAGTACCAAGAGACCCAGTACTTC. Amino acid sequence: CASSLSVTEYQETQYF.

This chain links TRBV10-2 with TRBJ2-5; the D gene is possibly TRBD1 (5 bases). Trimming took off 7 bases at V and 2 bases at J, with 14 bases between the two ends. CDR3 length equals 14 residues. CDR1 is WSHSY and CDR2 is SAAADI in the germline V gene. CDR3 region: CASTPTVTQETQYF. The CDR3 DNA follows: TGCGCCAGCACCCCGACAGTTACGCAAGAGACCCAGTACTTC.

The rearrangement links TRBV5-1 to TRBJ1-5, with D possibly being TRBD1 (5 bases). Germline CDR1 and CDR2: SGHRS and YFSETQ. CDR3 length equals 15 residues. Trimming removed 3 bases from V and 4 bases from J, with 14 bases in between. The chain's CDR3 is CASSWGGERNQPQHF. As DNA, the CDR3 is TGCGCCAGCAGCTGGGGGGGGGAACGGAATCAGCCCCAGCATTTT.

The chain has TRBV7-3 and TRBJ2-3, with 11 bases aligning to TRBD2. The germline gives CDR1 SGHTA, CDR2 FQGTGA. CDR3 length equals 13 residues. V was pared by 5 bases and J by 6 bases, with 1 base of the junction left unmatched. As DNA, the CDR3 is TGTGCCAGCAGCCGGACTAGCGGGGATACGCAGTATTTT. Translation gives CASSRTSGDTQYF.